These 3 T cell receptor beta chains share one sample of origin, sequenced in a study of blood T cell repertoires in COVID-19. TCRdb keeps only in-frame clones here, not all; method: immunoSEQ multiplex PCR. The sample lists about 120,000 clones; 80% to 90% were seen once. The sequenced sample consisted of peripheral blood. The receptors come from a woman between 45 and 60 years old with active or convalescent COVID-19.

The chain couples TRBV11-1 to TRBJ2-7, with TRBD2 identical over 10 bases. CDR3 size: 16 residues. The V and J ends lost 1 base and 2 bases, in that order; junction bases with no gene match: 5. From germline, CDR1 is SGHAT and CDR2 FQDESV (reference sequence). The CDR3 reads CASSLDTSGATYEQYF. The CDR3 coding sequence is TGTGCCAGCAGCTTAGATACTAGCGGGGCAACCTACGAGCAGTACTTC.

The rearrangement links TRBV5-1 to TRBJ1-4; TRBD1 matches at 9 bases. The CDR3 has 15 amino acids. Germline CDR1 SGHRS, CDR2 YFSETQ. The junction had 9 bases not matched to a gene; V was cut back by 4 bases and J by 8 bases. CDR3 sequence reads: CASSPWDRAGEKLFF. Here the CDR3 DNA reads TGCGCCAGCAGCCCATGGGACAGGGCGGGAGAAAAACTGTTTTTT.

A few counts support this clone. The CDR3 here is CASRPGTSITGELFF. The CDR3 DNA is TGTGCCAGCAGGCCGGGTACTAGCATCACCGGGGAGCTGTTTTTT. V is TRBV6-5 and J is TRBJ2-2, with a weak D call TRBD2 (6 bases). With 6 bases removed from V and 4 bases from J, the gap between germline ends came to 15 bases. This CDR3 has 15 amino acids. Germline V lookup: CDR1 MNHEY, CDR2 SVGAGI.